These T cell receptor beta chains were read from a single sample in a study of long-term antiretroviral therapy in people with HIV. Clones were read by immunoSEQ multiplex PCR, and TCRdb kept only the in-frame ones, dropping some. This sample carries roughly 20,000 clones, 70% to 90% of them seen once, and the ten largest clones take under 4.5%. The sequencing used unsorted PBMCs, collected roughly 4 years after starting antiretroviral therapy. The receptors stem from a man between 18 and 35 years old with HIV. CDR3s include the opening cysteine and the closing phenylalanine or tryptophan. D genes are given only for firm matches. A row's size may be missing; if present it is once, few, many or a size class.

v_gene: TRBV29-1
d_gene: -
j_gene: TRBJ2-3
abundance: -
CDR3nt: TGCAGCGTTGAAAAGATTCTTGGAGATACGCAGTATTTT
CDR3aa: CSVEKILGDTQYF

v_gene: TRBV27
d_gene: -
j_gene: TRBJ1-5
abundance: -
CDR3nt: TGTGCCAGCAGTCCGGGCGATGATCAGCCCCAGCATTTT
CDR3aa: CASSPGDDQPQHF

v_gene: TRBV7-2
d_gene: TRBD1
j_gene: TRBJ1-1
abundance: -
CDR3nt: TGTGCCAGCAGCGAACAGGGGGCAGGGAACACTGAAGCTTTCTTT
CDR3aa: CASSEQGAGNTEAFF

v_gene: TRBV25-1
d_gene: -
j_gene: TRBJ1-5
abundance: -
CDR3nt: TGTGCCAGCAGTGAATTCGCTTTTCCAGGGAATCAGCCCCAGCATTTT
CDR3aa: CASSEFAFPGNQPQHF

v_gene: TRBV4-1
d_gene: -
j_gene: TRBJ2-7
abundance: -
CDR3nt: TGCGCCAGCAGCCAAGCTGGGGGTCCCTACGAGCAGTACTTC
CDR3aa: CASSQAGGPYEQYF

v_gene: TRBV10-3
d_gene: TRBD1
j_gene: TRBJ1-4
abundance: -
CDR3nt: TGTGCCATCAGTGCGGGACAGCAAAATGAAAAACTGTTTTTT
CDR3aa: CAISAGQQNEKLFF

v_gene: TRBV7-9
d_gene: -
j_gene: TRBJ1-1
abundance: -
CDR3nt: TGTGCCAGCAGCTTAGAAGTTGGTGGGATGAACACTGAAGCTTTCTTT
CDR3aa: CASSLEVGGMNTEAFF

v_gene: TRBV4-1
d_gene: TRBD1
j_gene: TRBJ1-5
abundance: few
CDR3nt: TGCGCCAGCAGCCTAGACAGGGATTCAGGTCAGCCCCAGCATTTT
CDR3aa: CASSLDRDSGQPQHF

v_gene: TRBV6-5
d_gene: TRBD1
j_gene: TRBJ2-7
abundance: -
CDR3nt: TGTGCCAGCAGAGAGTCCGGGACAGGGCCCTACGAGCAGTACTTC
CDR3aa: CASRESGTGPYEQYF

v_gene: TRBV10-3
d_gene: -
j_gene: TRBJ1-5
abundance: once
CDR3nt: TGTGCCATCAGTGAAGGGGCAGGCAATCAGCCCCAGCATTTT
CDR3aa: CAISEGAGNQPQHF

v_gene: TRBV5-4
d_gene: -
j_gene: TRBJ1-2
abundance: few
CDR3nt: TGTGCCAGCAGCGCAGGGGATGGCTACACCTTC
CDR3aa: CASSAGDGYTF

v_gene: TRBV7-9
d_gene: -
j_gene: TRBJ2-3
abundance: -
CDR3nt: TGTGCCAGCAGCTACGGGACTGGGGAAGATACGCAGTATTTT
CDR3aa: CASSYGTGEDTQYF

v_gene: TRBV19
d_gene: -
j_gene: TRBJ1-1
abundance: -
CDR3nt: TGTGCCAGTAGTCCATTAGGGACCACTGAAGCTTTCTTT
CDR3aa: CASSPLGTTEAFF

v_gene: TRBV30
d_gene: TRBD1
j_gene: TRBJ1-4
abundance: -
CDR3nt: TGTGCCTGGAGGGGGACCGGACAGGGGATAGGAGAAAAACTGTTTTTT
CDR3aa: CAWRGTGQGIGEKLFF

v_gene: TRBV7-6
d_gene: -
j_gene: TRBJ1-3
abundance: -
CDR3nt: TGTGCCAGCAGCTTAGCTTCCCCTAACCTAAACACCATATATTTT
CDR3aa: CASSLASPNLNTIYF

v_gene: TRBV6-6
d_gene: TRBD1
j_gene: TRBJ1-5
abundance: -
CDR3nt: TGTGCCTCCACAAGGACAGGGGAAGATCAGCCCCAGCATTTT
CDR3aa: CASTRTGEDQPQHF

v_gene: TRBV9
d_gene: -
j_gene: TRBJ1-5
abundance: -
CDR3nt: TGTGCCAGCGGACAGAATCAGCCCCAGCATTTT
CDR3aa: CASGQNQPQHF

v_gene: TRBV6-5
d_gene: TRBD2
j_gene: TRBJ2-2
abundance: once
CDR3nt: TGTGCCAGCAGTAGTAGCGGGGGGGCGGCCGGGGAGCTGTTTTTT
CDR3aa: CASSSSGGAAGELFF

v_gene: TRBV30
d_gene: -
j_gene: TRBJ2-5
abundance: -
CDR3nt: TGTGCCTGGAGGGGGGGAGGTGGGACCCAGTACTTC
CDR3aa: CAWRGGGGTQYF

v_gene: TRBV7-9
d_gene: TRBD1
j_gene: TRBJ2-7
abundance: few
CDR3nt: TGTGCCAGCAGTCTAGGGGGACAGGGGGGAGACTTC
CDR3aa: CASSLGGQGGDF

v_gene: TRBV5-1
d_gene: -
j_gene: TRBJ2-2
abundance: once
CDR3nt: TGCGCCAGCAGCTTTGCAGGGACGAACACCGGGGAGCTGTTTTTT
CDR3aa: CASSFAGTNTGELFF

v_gene: TRBV6-5
d_gene: -
j_gene: TRBJ2-3
abundance: -
CDR3nt: TGTGCCAGCACCGGGACACGAACAGATACGCAGTATTTT
CDR3aa: CASTGTRTDTQYF

v_gene: TRBV29-1
d_gene: -
j_gene: TRBJ1-1
abundance: -
CDR3nt: TGCAGCGTTGGGGGGCTGGAAGCTTTCTTT
CDR3aa: CSVGGLEAFF

v_gene: TRBV29-1
d_gene: TRBD2
j_gene: TRBJ2-1
abundance: -
CDR3nt: TGCAGCGGATCTACTAGCGGCTCCTACAATGAGCAGTTCTTC
CDR3aa: CSGSTSGSYNEQFF

v_gene: TRBV11-2
d_gene: TRBD1
j_gene: TRBJ2-5
abundance: -
CDR3nt: TGTGCCAGCAGCTTAGCCGGACAGGGGTCAGAGACCCAGTACTTC
CDR3aa: CASSLAGQGSETQYF

v_gene: TRBV5-1
d_gene: -
j_gene: TRBJ2-3
abundance: -
CDR3nt: TGCGCCAGCAGCCTGGGACATGCAGATACGCAGTATTTT
CDR3aa: CASSLGHADTQYF

v_gene: TRBV25-1
d_gene: -
j_gene: TRBJ1-1
abundance: few
CDR3nt: TGTGCCAGCAGTGAATCTCAGGGAGCTTTCTTT
CDR3aa: CASSESQGAFF